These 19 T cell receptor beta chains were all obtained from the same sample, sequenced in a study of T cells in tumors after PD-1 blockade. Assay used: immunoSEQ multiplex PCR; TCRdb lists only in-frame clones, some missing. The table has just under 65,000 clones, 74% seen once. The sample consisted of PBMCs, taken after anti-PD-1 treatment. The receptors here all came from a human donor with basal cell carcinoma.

The CDR3 nucleotides are TGTGCCAGCAGCTTGTGGAACATGAACACTGAAGCTTTCTTT. Amino acids: CASSLWNMNTEAFF. This sequence joins TRBV5-5 and TRBJ1-1, with unresolved D. V lost 1 base and J 0 bases, leaving 7 bases between the germline ends. Germline V gene lookup returns CDR1 SGHKS and CDR2 YYEKEE (reference sequence). This CDR3 is built from 14 residues.

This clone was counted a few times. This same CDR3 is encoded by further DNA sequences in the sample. The CDR3 is CASSGGPRTEAFF. In DNA form, the CDR3 reads TGTGCCAGCAGTGGAGGACCACGGACTGAAGCTTTCTTT. The chain carries TRBV12-3 or TRBV12-4 and TRBJ1-1; D remains unclear. This CDR3 has 13 amino acids. Trimming cost V 5 bases and J 5 bases, with 12 bases left between them.

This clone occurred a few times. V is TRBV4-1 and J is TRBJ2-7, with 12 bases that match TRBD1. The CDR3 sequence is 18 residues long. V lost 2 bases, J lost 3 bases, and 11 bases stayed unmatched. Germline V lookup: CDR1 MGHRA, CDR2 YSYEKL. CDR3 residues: CASSQSPGQGAAFYEQYF. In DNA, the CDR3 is TGCGCCAGCAGCCAATCCCCGGGACAGGGGGCGGCATTCTACGAGCAGTACTTC.

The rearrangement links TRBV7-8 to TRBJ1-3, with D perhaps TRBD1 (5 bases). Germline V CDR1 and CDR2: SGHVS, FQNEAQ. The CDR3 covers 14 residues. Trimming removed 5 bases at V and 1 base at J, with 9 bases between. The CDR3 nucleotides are TGTGCCAGCAGCGCTCGGGGGTCTGGAAACACCATATATTTT. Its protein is CASSARGSGNTIYF.

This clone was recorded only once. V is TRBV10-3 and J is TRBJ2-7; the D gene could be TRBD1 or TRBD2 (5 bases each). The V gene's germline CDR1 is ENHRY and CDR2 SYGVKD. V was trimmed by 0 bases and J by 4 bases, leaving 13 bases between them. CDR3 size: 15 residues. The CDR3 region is CAISESGTGNYEQYF. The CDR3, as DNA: TGTGCCATCAGTGAGTCCGGGACGGGAAATTACGAGCAGTACTTC.

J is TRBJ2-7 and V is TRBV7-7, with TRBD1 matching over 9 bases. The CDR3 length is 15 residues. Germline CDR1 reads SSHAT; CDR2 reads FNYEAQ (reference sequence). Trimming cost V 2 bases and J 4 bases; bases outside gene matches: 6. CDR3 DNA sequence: TGTGCCAGCAGCTTAAGGCTAGGACAGGGGTACGAGCAGTACTTC. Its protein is CASSLRLGQGYEQYF.

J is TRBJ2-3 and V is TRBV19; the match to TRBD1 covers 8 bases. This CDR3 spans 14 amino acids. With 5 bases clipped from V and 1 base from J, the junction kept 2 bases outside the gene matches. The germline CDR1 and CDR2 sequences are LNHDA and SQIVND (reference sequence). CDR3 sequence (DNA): TGTGCCAGTAGTTCGACAGGGGGCACAGATACGCAGTATTTT. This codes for CASSSTGGTDTQYF.

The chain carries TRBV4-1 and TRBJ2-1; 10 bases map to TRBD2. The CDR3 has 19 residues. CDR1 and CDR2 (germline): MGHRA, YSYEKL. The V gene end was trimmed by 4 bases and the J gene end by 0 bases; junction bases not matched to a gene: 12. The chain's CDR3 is CASSPGGSGGKSSYNEQFF. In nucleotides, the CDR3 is TGCGCCAGCAGCCCTGGTGGTAGCGGGGGGAAAAGCTCCTACAATGAGCAGTTCTTC.

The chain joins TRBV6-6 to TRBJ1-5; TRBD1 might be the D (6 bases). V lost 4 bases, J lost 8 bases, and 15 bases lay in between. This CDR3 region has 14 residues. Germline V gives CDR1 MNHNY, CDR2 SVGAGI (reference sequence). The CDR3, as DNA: TGTGCCAGCAGTTTAGGGGGGTCGTGGAAGCCCCAGCATTTT. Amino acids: CASSLGGSWKPQHF.

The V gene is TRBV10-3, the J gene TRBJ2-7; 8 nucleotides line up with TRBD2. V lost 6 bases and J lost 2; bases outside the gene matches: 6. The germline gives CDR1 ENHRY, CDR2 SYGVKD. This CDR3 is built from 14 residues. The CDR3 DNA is TGTGCCATCAGGGACGGGGGGGATACCTACGAGCAGTACTTC. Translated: CAIRDGGDTYEQYF.

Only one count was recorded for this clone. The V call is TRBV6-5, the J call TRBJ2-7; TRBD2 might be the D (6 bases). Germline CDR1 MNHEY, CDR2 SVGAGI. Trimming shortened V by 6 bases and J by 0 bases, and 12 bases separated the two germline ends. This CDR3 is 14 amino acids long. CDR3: CASRRDFSSYEQYF. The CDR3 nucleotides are TGTGCCAGCAGGAGGGACTTCAGCTCCTACGAGCAGTACTTC.

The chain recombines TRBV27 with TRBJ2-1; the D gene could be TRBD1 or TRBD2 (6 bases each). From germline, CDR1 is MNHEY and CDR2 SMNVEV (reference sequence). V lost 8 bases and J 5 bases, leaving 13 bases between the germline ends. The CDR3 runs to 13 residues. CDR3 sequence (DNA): TGTGCCAGCGGGACTTACAGGGACAATGAGCAGTTCTTC. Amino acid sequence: CASGTYRDNEQFF.

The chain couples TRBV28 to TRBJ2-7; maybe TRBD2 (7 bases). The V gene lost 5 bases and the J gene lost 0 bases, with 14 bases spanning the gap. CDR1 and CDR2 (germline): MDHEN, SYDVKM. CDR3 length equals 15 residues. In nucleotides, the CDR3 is TGTGCCAGCAGTCTACTAGGGGGGGGCTCCTACGAGCAGTACTTC. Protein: CASSLLGGGSYEQYF.

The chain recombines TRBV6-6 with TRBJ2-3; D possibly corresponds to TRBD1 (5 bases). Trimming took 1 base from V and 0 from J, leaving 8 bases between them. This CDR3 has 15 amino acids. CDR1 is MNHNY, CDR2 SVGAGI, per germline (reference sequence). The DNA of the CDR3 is TGTGCCAGCAGTTACTTAGGGGATAGCACAGATACGCAGTATTTT. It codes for CASSYLGDSTDTQYF.

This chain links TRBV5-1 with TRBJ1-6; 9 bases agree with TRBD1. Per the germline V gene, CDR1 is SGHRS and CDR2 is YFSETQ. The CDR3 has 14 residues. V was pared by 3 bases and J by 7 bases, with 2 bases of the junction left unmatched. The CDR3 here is CASSSGQGNSPLHF. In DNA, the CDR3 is TGCGCCAGCAGCTCCGGACAGGGGAATTCACCCCTCCACTTT.

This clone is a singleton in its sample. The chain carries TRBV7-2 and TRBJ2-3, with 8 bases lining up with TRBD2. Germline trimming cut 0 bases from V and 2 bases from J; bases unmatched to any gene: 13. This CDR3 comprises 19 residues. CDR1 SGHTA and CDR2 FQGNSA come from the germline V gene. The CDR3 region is CASSLASSGGATYTDTQYF. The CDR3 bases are TGTGCCAGCAGCTTAGCGTCGAGCGGGGGCGCGACATACACAGATACGCAGTATTTT.

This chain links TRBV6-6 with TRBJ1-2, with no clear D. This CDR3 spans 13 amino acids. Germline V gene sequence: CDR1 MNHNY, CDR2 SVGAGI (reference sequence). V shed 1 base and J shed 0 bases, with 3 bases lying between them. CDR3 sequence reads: CASSYFANYGYTF. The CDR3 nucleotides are TGTGCCAGCAGTTACTTCGCTAACTATGGCTACACCTTC.

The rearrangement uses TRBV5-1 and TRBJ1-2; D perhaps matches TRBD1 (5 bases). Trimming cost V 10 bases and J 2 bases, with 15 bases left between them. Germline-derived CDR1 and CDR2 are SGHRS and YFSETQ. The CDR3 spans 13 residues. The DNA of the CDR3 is TGCGCCTCAAGAGAAGGGGCAAACTATGGCTACACCTTC. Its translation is CASREGANYGYTF.

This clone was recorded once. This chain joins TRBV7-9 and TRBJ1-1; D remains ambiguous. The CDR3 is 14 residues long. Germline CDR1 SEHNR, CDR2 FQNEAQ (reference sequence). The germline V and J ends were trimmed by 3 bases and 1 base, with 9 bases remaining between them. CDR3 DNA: TGTGCCAGCAGCTTTGGGCAGGCGAACACTGAAGCTTTCTTT. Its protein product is CASSFGQANTEAFF.